This record looks at one TCR beta chain sequence and its context. The entry originates in a study of shared clonotypes between healthy human individuals. Study in general: A donor's plate count was three for CD4 naive and three for CD4 memory; CD8 naive had two and CD8 memory one.

CD45RO-negative, CCR7-selected cells formed the naive CD8 fraction, which excluded terminally differentiated effector memory CD45RA+ cells. Germline trimming cut 2 bases from V and 4 bases from J; bases unmatched to any gene: 3. The length of the CDR3 is 13 residues. Germline values: CDR1 SGHTS, CDR2 YDEGEE. The table came from immunoSEQ multiplex PCR; TCRdb's copy has only in-frame clones and leaves some out. There are roughly 890,000 clones in the sample; approximately 92% occur only once, and nearly 25% lies in the top ten. V and J are TRBV5-8 and TRBJ2-7; 7 bases align to TRBD2. The TCR comes from a man aged 30 to 39 in good health. The sample was naive CD8+ T cells sorted from blood. The CDR3 reads CASSFVGRYEQYF. For the CDR3, the DNA is TGTGCCAGCAGCTTCGTCGGGAGGTACGAGCAGTACTTC.